These T cell receptor beta chains were read from a single sample in a study of blood T cell repertoires in COVID-19. Only in-frame clones appear in the TCRdb table, and some are missing; sequencing was by immunoSEQ multiplex PCR. Here the sample spans hundreds of thousands of clones, about nine tenths being singletons. Sequenced sample: peripheral blood. The receptors come from a woman in her thirties with COVID-19, enrolled during active disease. Both conserved end residues are trimmed from each CDR3.

>TRBV5-4|TRBJ1-6
ASSRTGPNSPLH
>TRBV19|TRBJ2-3
ASSIATSTDTQY
>TRBV6-5|TRBJ2-3
ASNPLTEGTDTQY
>TRBV30|TRBJ2-7
AWSVRGLAGGGPPYEQY
>TRBV6-5|TRBJ2-1
ASRVAGGAYNEQF
>TRBV12-5|TRBJ2-5
ASGPGTGGGETQY
>TRBV5-4|TRBJ2-7
ASSPGGRTYEQY
>TRBV9|TRBJ2-7
ASSSGTDSYEQY
>TRBV30|TRBJ2-7
AWSLYGLGQY
>TRBV5-1|TRBJ2-1
ASSLIAGAYNEQF
>TRBV7-2|TRBJ2-2
ASSRQGNLAGELF
>TRBV2|TRBJ1-1
ASSFDRDTEAF
>TRBV18|TRBJ2-4
ASSPGFLSREAKNIQY
>TRBV7-2|TRBJ2-3
ASSLSGTSGDTQY
>TRBV2|TRBJ1-1
ASRGQRGTEAF
>TRBV11-2|TRBJ2-1
ASSAVELRQF
>TRBV2|TRBJ2-7
ASSTGTRSVEQY
>TRBV28|TRBJ2-3
ASSFRAAGTDTQY
>TRBV5-5|TRBJ1-6
ASSRQGTNSPLH
>TRBV7-6|TRBJ2-7
ASSPRTGSSYEQY
>TRBV12-3/TRBV12-4|TRBJ1-1
ASSLSRREAF
>TRBV6-5|TRBJ1-5
ASSYSVTNQPQH
>TRBV29-1|TRBJ1-6
SASSGSGGNSPLH
>TRBV5-1|TRBJ2-4
ASSTGLGGNIQY
>TRBV29-1|TRBJ2-3
SSLAGGRDTQY
>TRBV4-3|TRBJ2-1
ASSQGLAGMNEQF
>TRBV6-4|TRBJ1-3
ASTHPPANSGNTIY
>TRBV7-9|TRBJ2-7
ASTDRDEQY
>TRBV6-1|TRBJ1-4
ASSESWPGQGAEKLF
>TRBV5-6|TRBJ1-2
ASSLGGGDYGYT
>TRBV18|TRBJ2-7
ASSPEAGQSYEQY
>TRBV2|TRBJ2-2
ASSPDRGPGELF
>TRBV28|TRBJ2-5
ASSLFSAGGGETQY
>TRBV4-1|TRBJ2-7
ASSPTGTGGDEQY
>TRBV28|TRBJ2-1
ASSQTASGFGSYNEQF
>TRBV6-6|TRBJ2-1
ASSALAGEQF
>TRBV2|TRBJ1-1
ASSEDRVTEAF
>TRBV12-3/TRBV12-4|TRBJ1-2
ASSLLYGYT
>TRBV6-5|TRBJ1-1
ASSSTGTEAF
>TRBV2|TRBJ1-2
ASRRQGTGYT
>TRBV7-3|TRBJ2-1
ASSLVAGGPFGNEQF
>TRBV11-2|TRBJ2-5
ASSLGGLTQETQY
>TRBV3-1/TRBV3-2|TRBJ2-7
ASSPEGSGPYEQY
>TRBV4-1|TRBJ1-1
ASSQLGGPEAF
>TRBV5-8|TRBJ1-5
ASSPRQVNQPQH
>TRBV2|TRBJ2-5
ASSALPGQGQTQY
>TRBV9|TRBJ2-7
ASSVGGPQGPYEQY